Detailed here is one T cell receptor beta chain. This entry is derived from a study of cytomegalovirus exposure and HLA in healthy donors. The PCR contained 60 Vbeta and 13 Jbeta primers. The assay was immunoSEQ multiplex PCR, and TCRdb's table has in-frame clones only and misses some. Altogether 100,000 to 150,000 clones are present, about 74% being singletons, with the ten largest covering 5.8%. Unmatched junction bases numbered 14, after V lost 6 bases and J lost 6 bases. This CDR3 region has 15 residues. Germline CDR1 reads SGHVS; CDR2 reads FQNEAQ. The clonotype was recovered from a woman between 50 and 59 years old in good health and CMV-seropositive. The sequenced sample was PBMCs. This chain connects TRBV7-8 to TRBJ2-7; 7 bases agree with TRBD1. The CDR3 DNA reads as TGTGCCAGCAGGCAAACAGGGGCGATACAAGCCGAGCAGTACTTC. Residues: CASRQTGAIQAEQYF.